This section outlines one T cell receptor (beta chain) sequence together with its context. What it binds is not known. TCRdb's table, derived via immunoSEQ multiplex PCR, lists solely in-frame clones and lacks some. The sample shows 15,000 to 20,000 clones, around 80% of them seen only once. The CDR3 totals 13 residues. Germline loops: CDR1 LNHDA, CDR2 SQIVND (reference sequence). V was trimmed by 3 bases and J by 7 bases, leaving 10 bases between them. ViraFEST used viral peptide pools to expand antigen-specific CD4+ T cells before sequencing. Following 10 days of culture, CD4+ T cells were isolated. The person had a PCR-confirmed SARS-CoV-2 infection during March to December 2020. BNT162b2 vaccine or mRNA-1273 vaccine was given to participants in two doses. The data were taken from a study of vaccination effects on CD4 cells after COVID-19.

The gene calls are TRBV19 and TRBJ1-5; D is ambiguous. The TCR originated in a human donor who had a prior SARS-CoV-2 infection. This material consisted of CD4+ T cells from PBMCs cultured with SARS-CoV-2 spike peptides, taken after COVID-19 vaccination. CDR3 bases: TGTGCCAGTAGTATGTTGTACGGGCAGCCCCAGCATTTT. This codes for CASSMLYGQPQHF. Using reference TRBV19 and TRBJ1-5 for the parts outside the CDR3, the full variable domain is DGGITQSPKYLFRKEGQNVTLSCEQNLNHDAMYWYRQDPGQGLRLIYYSQIVNDFQKGDIAEGYSVSREKKESFPLTVTSAQKNPTAFYLCASSMLYGQPQHFGDGTRLSIL.